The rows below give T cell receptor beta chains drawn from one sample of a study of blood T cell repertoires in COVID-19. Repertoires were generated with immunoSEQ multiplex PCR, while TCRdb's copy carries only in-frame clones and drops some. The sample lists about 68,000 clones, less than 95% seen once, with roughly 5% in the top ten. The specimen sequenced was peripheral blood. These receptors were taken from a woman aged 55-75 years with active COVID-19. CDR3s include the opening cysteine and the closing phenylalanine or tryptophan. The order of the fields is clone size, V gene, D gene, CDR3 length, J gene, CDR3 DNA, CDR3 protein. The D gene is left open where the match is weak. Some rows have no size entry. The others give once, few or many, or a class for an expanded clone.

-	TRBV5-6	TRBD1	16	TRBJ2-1	TGTGCCAGCAGACCTTCGACAGGGGGTTTCTACAATGAGCAGTTCTTC	CASRPSTGGFYNEQFF
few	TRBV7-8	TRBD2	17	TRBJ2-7	TGTGCCAGCAGCTTACAGTTAGCGGGAGGGGGCCTCTACGAGCAGTACTTC	CASSLQLAGGGLYEQYF
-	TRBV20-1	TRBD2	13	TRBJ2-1	TGCAGTGCGAGTACTAGCGGCGAGACGGGGCAGTTCTTC	CSASTSGETGQFF
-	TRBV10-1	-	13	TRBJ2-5	TGCGCCAGCAGTGGCTCGGTGGGGGGAGCCCAGTACTTC	CASSGSVGGAQYF
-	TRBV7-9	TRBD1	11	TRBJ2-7	TGTGCCAGTGGGACAGGCTACGAGCAGTACTTC	CASGTGYEQYF
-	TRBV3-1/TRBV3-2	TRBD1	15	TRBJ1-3	TGTGCCAGCAGCCTACGACAGGGGGGAGGAAACACCATATATTTT	CASSLRQGGGNTIYF
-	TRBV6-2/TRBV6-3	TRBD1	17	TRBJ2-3	TGTGCCAGCAGTTATCCCGGCAGGGGGCGGAGGACAGATACGCAGTATTTT	CASSYPGRGRRTDTQYF
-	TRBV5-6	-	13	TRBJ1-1	TGTGCCAGCAGCTCCCTTGGTACTCTCGAAGCTTTCTTT	CASSSLGTLEAFF
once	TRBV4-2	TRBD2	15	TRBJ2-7	TGTGCCAGCAGCGTCCGACTAGCGGGAGCCCACGAGCAGTACTTC	CASSVRLAGAHEQYF
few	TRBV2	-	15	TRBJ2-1	TGTGCCAGCAGCTGGGGAGTTACGACGTACAATGAGCAGTTCTTC	CASSWGVTTYNEQFF
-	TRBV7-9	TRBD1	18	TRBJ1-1	TGTGCCAGCAGCAGTGACAGGGGGCAGCTGATAGGAAACACTGAAGCTTTCTTT	CASSSDRGQLIGNTEAFF
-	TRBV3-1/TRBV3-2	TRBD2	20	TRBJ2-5	TGTGCCAGCAGCCAAACTCTTGGGACTAGCGGGAGGTGGGGGCAAGAGACCCAGTACTTC	CASSQTLGTSGRWGQETQYF
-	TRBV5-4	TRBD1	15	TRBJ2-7	TGTGCCAGCAGCCCGGGTCGGGACAGAACCTACGAGCAGTACTTC	CASSPGRDRTYEQYF
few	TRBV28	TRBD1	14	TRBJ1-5	TGTGCCAGCAGTTTATCAGGGGGCCTTCAGCCCCAGCATTTT	CASSLSGGLQPQHF
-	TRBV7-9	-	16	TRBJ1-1	TGTGCCAGCAGCCCAGGCTTTGGAGGCGGGAACACTGAAGCTTTCTTT	CASSPGFGGGNTEAFF
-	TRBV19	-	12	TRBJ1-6	TGTGCCAGTAGTTACAGGGATTCACCCCTCCACTTT	CASSYRDSPLHF
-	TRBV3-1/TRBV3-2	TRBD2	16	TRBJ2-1	TGTGCCAGCAGCCAAGTGGGGACTAGCGGGAGGCTTGAGCAGTTCTTC	CASSQVGTSGRLEQFF
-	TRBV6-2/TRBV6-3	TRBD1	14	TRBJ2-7	TGTGCCAGCAGTCCCAGGACAGGCCCCCGCGAGCAGTACTTC	CASSPRTGPREQYF
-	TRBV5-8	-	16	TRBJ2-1	TGTGCCAGCAGCTTGAGTAGAACGAGCTCCTACAATGAGCAGTTCTTC	CASSLSRTSSYNEQFF
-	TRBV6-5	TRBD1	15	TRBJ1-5	TGTGCCAGCCTTTTCCAGACAGGGTCAAATCAGCCCCAGCATTTT	CASLFQTGSNQPQHF
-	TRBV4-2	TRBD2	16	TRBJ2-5	TGTGCCAGCAGCCGGGGACTAGCGGGAGCAGGCGAGACCCAGTACTTC	CASSRGLAGAGETQYF
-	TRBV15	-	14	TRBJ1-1	TGTGCCACCAGCAGAGCAGGGGTGAGGGCTGAAGCTTTCTTT	CATSRAGVRAEAFF
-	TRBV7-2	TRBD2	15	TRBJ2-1	TGTGCCAGCAGCCGGACTAGCGGGGTCTACAATGAGCAGTTCTTC	CASSRTSGVYNEQFF
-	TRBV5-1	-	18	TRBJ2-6	TGCGCCAGCAGCTTTCAGGGTGCCTTTTCTTCTGGGGCCAACGTCCTGACTTTC	CASSFQGAFSSGANVLTF
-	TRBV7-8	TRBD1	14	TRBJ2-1	TGTGCCAGCAGCCCACTCGGGACAGGGTATGAGCAGTTCTTC	CASSPLGTGYEQFF
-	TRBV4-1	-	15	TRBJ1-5	TGCGCCAGCAGCCAAGAGGGCAGGGGTGGTCAGCCCCAGCATTTT	CASSQEGRGGQPQHF
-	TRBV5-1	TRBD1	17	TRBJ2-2	TGCGCCAGCAGCTTATCCGGACAGGGATCGAACACCGGGGAGCTGTTTTTT	CASSLSGQGSNTGELFF
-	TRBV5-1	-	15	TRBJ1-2	TGCGCCAGCAGCGGGGAGGCAGGGAATAACTATGGCTACACCTTC	CASSGEAGNNYGYTF
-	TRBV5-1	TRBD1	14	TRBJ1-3	TGCGCCAGCAGCACGACAGGGACTGGAAACACCATATATTTT	CASSTTGTGNTIYF
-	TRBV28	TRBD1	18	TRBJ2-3	TGTGCCAGCAGGAAAACAGGGGTCTCTACCGCTAGCACAGATACGCAGTATTTT	CASRKTGVSTASTDTQYF
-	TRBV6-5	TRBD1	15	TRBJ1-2	TGTGCCAGCAGGAAAACAGGGGCGTCTAACTATGGCTACACCTTC	CASRKTGASNYGYTF
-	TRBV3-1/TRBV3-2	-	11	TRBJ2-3	TGTGCCAGCAAACACACAGATACGCAGTATTTT	CASKHTDTQYF
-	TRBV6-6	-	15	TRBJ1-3	TGTGCCAGCATCCCGGGACACTACTCTGGAAACACCATATATTTT	CASIPGHYSGNTIYF
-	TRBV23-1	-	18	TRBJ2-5	TGCGCCAGCAGTCGAACCCCGCGGCTTTCAAGCAGGGATGAGACCCAGTACTTC	CASSRTPRLSSRDETQYF
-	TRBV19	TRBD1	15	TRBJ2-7	TGTGCCAGTAGTATCCGACAGGGGATCGACTACGAGCAGTACTTC	CASSIRQGIDYEQYF
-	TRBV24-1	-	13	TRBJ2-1	TGTGCCACCGGCAGGACTTTCTACAATGAGCAGTTCTTC	CATGRTFYNEQFF
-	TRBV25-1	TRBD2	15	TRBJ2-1	TGTGCCAGCAGAAGTAGCGGGGCCACCTACAATGAGCAGTTCTTC	CASRSSGATYNEQFF
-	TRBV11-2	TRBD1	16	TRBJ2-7	TGTGCCAGCAGCTTCTGGCCGGGACAGGAAGAATACGAGCAGTACTTC	CASSFWPGQEEYEQYF
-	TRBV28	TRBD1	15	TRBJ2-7	TGTGCCAGCAGTTCCACCGGGACAGGGTGGGGCGAGCAGTACTTC	CASSSTGTGWGEQYF
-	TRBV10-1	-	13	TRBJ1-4	TGCGCTAGGGGGTTTTGCAGGGTCGAAAAACTGTTTTTT	CARGFCRVEKLFF
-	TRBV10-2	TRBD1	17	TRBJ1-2	TGCGCCAGCAGCGAATGGTCCGGGACAGGACCAACTATGGGCTACACCTTC	CASSEWSGTGPTMGYTF
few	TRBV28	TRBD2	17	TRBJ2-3	TGTGCCAGCACCTCGGGGGTTGCGGGAGGCACGACAGATACGCAGTATTTT	CASTSGVAGGTTDTQYF
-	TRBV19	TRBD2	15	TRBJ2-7	TGTGCCAGTAGTTCCCAAGCGGGAGTAGACTACGAGCAGTACTTC	CASSSQAGVDYEQYF
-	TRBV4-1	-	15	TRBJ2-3	TGCGCCAGCAGCCAAGATCGCCTAGCAACAGATACGCAGTATTTT	CASSQDRLATDTQYF